Each of the 2 T cell receptor beta chains below was sequenced from the same sample in a study of breast tumors, draining lymph nodes, adjacent tissues (dated by TCRdb to about 2016). The lymph node samples were taken from the axillary draining lymph nodes of breast cancer patients. The library came from multiplex PCR. This sample was sequenced with an Illumina HiSeq 2000. TCRdb reprocessing: public reads trimmed at Q25 with fastp, clones called with MiXCR, in-frame beta chains kept. Rows with a matching CDR3 protein are joined into one entry that keeps the most common DNA and genes. Here the sample has around 130,000 distinct CDR3 sequences; about 20% occur a single time. The ten largest account for roughly 2% of the sample. Sequenced material: axillary lymph node tissue. The receptor set was obtained from a female donor with breast cancer. Some clones in this sample may be carry-over from other donors' samples.

This clonotype came up a few times. The chain joins TRBV5-4 to TRBJ2-6; 10 nucleotides agree with TRBD1. The V gene end was trimmed by 6 bases and the J gene end by 0 bases; junction bases not matched to a gene: 6. Per germline, CDR1 SGHNT and CDR2 YYREEE (reference sequence). The CDR3 extends over 17 amino acids. In DNA, the CDR3 is TGTGCCAGCACCCTGGACAGGGGGGGCTCTGGGGCCAACGTCCTGACTTTC. Encoded protein: CASTLDRGGSGANVLTF.

Comments on this clonotype: This may be a read error: a much more frequent sequence differs by one nucleotide. Lacking the conserved final phenylalanine or tryptophan, this CDR3 likely reflects a read error. This chain links TRBV4-1 with TRBJ1-4; the D gene is possibly TRBD1 (5 bases). This CDR3 is 15 amino acids long. Germline values: CDR1 MGHRA, CDR2 YSYEKL. V was pared by 1 base and J by 7 bases, with 13 bases between. CDR3 nucleotide sequence: TGCGCCAGCAGCCAAGGGTGGGGGGTTGGTGAAAAACTGTTTATT. Encoded protein: CASSQGWGVGEKLFI.